This TCR beta chain was recovered during a study of beta chain features in type 1 diabetes. Investigators reverse transcribed all isolated RNA, so they sequenced expressed TCRB transcripts. Sequencing used immunoSEQ multiplex PCR; TCRdb keeps in-frame clones, though not all of them. The data hold about 930,000 clones, with roughly 16% observed a single time. The sequencing input was naive CD4+ T cells from blood. The source of this sequence is a woman aged 18-29 years in good health.

CDR3 DNA: TGTGCCAGCAGCCAAGGAACCGGGGAGCTGTTTTTT. This codes for CASSQGTGELFF. The chain recombines TRBV14 with TRBJ2-2; D call uncertain. The CDR3 is 12 amino acids. The germline V gene has CDR1 SGHDN and CDR2 FVKESK. V lost 1 base, J lost 5 bases, and 2 bases lay in between.